This T cell receptor beta chain was identified in a study of blood T cell repertoires in COVID-19. Study-level information: Whether acute or convalescent, the COVID-19 samples came from the United States, Italy and Spain. Sample material is recorded as cDNA or gDNA derived from T cells, B-cell-depleted T cells, or PBMCs.

How the authors handled the data: Amplification of reference gene primers was used by the study to estimate nucleated cell counts. Sequencing was performed with immunoSEQ multiplex PCR; in TCRdb, only in-frame clones are kept and a portion is missing. D and trimming come from the DNA, and the V and J calls and clone size come from that table. The top ten clones hold 3.5% to 5% of a sample with tens of thousands of clones, around 89% of them seen once. The CDR3 sequence is 14 residues long. J gave up 6 bases and V 0 bases, and 6 bases lay outside the gene matches. Germline values: CDR1 SGHNT, CDR2 YYREEE (reference sequence).

The V call is TRBV5-4, the J call TRBJ2-7; 7 nucleotides line up with TRBD1. The source of this sequence is a human donor in a cohort sampled during active COVID-19. Sequencing used peripheral blood. The CDR3 nucleotides are TGTGCCAGCAGCTTGGGACAGGGCTTCTCCGAGCAGTACTTC. Translating it yields CASSLGQGFSEQYF.